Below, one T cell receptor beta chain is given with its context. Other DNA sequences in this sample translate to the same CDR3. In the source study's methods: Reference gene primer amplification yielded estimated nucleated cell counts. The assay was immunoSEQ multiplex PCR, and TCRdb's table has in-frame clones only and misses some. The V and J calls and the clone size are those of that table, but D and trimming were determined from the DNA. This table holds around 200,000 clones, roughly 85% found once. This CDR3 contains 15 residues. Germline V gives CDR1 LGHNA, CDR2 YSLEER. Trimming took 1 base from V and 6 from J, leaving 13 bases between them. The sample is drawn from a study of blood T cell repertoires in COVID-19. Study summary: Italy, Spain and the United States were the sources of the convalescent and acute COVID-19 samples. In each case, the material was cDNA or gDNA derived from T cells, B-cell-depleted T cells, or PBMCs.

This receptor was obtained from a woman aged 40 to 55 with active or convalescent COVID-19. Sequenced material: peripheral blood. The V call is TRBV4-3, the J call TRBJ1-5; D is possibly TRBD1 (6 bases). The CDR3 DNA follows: TGCGCCAGCAGCCAAGGGAGGGGGGGCGGTCAGCCCCAGCATTTT. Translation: CASSQGRGGGQPQHF.